Listed here are 24 T cell receptor beta chains from one sample, sequenced in a study of OX40 agonist ivuxolimab in advanced cancers. The method was immunoSEQ multiplex PCR; TCRdb's version includes in-frame clones alone and lacks a portion of them. The sample comprises around 20,000 clones, approximately 80% of which are singletons, and around 15% rests with the top ten. Sequenced material: CD4+ or CD8+ T cells sorted from blood, taken in a trial of the OX40 agonist ivuxolimab. These receptor sequences come from an adult with an advanced solid tumor such as melanoma, head and neck, liver or kidney cancer.

The chain joins TRBV6-6 to TRBJ2-7; D possibly matches TRBD1 or TRBD2 (5 bases each). V lost 2 bases and J lost 6, with 11 bases in between. The CDR3 contains 13 residues. CDR1 is MNHNY, CDR2 SVGAGI, per germline (reference sequence). This chain's CDR3 is CASSYLGGTEQYF. In nucleotides, the CDR3 is TGTGCCAGCAGTTACCTAGGTGGGACCGAGCAGTACTTC.

The sample holds a few counts of this clone. CDR3 sequence (DNA): TGCAGCGTGAACAGGGGCATGAACACTGAAGCTTTCTTT. It specifies CSVNRGMNTEAFF. V is TRBV29-1 and J is TRBJ1-1, with 7 bases identical to TRBD1. Germline CDR1 SQVTM, CDR2 ANQGSEA. Trimming at V came to 6 bases and at J to 0 bases, leaving 4 bases not matched to a gene. This CDR3 has 13 amino acids. The full variable domain, with the rest looked up from reference TRBV29-1 and TRBJ1-1, is SAVISQKPSRDICQRGTSLTIQCQVDSQVTMMFWYRQQPGQSLTLIATANQGSEATYESGFVIDKFPISRPNLTFSTLTVSNMSPEDSSIYLCSVNRGMNTEAFFGQGTRLTVV.

This clone was picked up a small number of times. The CDR3 sequence: CSAGTGSPSRVAYF. The CDR3 DNA is TGCAGCGCTGGGACAGGGAGTCCATCGCGCGTTGCGTATTTT. The chain employs TRBV29-1 and TRBJ2-3, with 9 bases that match TRBD1. The CDR3 length is 14 residues. CDR1 and CDR2 (germline): SQVTM, ANQGSEA. After removal of 7 bases from V and 14 bases from J, the junction contained 19 bases not matched to a gene.

The chain is built from TRBV7-9 and TRBJ2-2; no clear D. The V and J ends lost 9 bases and 6 bases respectively, with 17 bases between them. CDR1 is SEHNR and CDR2 is FQNEAQ in the germline V gene (reference sequence). This CDR3 has 14 residues. CDR3 DNA sequence: TGTGCCAGTGAAGACTCGGGTCTGTCCGGGGAGCTGTTTTTT. Amino acids: CASEDSGLSGELFF.

The V gene is TRBV30, the J gene TRBJ1-6; 7 nucleotides agree with TRBD1. Trimming removed 1 base from V and 7 bases from J; junction bases left unmatched: 4. Germline CDR1 and CDR2: GTSNPN and SVGIG (reference sequence). This CDR3 is built from 14 residues. The CDR3 loop is CAWSAGTDNSPLHF. For the CDR3, the DNA is TGTGCCTGGAGTGCCGGGACAGACAATTCACCCCTCCACTTT.

DNA for the CDR3: TGTGCCAGCAGCTCACTAGCGCCCGAAAGCCGCAGTGAGCAGTTCTTC. This sequence encodes CASSSLAPESRSEQFF. The genes are TRBV7-9 and TRBJ2-1, with 7 positions matching TRBD2. There are 16 residues in the CDR3. V gave up 4 bases and J gave up 9 bases; unmatched junction bases: 15. The germline CDR1 and CDR2 sequences are SEHNR and FQNEAQ (reference sequence). Full variable domain (missing parts from reference TRBV7-9 and TRBJ2-1): DTGVSQNPRHKITKRGQNVTFRCDPISEHNRLYWYRQTLGQGPEFLTYFQNEAQLEKSRLLSDRFSAERPKGSFSTLEIQRTEQGDSAMYLCASSSLAPESRSEQFFGPGTRLTVL.

The chain links TRBV19 to TRBJ1-1; D gene unclear. Trimming shortened V by 7 bases and J by 4 bases, and 16 bases separated the two germline ends. The CDR3 covers 14 residues. Germline CDR1 is LNHDA and CDR2 is SQIVND (reference sequence). The CDR3 reads CASKGEGGRTEAFF. The CDR3 DNA reads TGTGCCAGTAAGGGAGAAGGTGGGCGCACTGAAGCTTTCTTT.

J is TRBJ1-5 and V is TRBV6-5; possible D gene TRBD1, 6 bases. The CDR3 runs to 13 residues. Trimming took off 6 bases at V and 3 bases at J, with 9 bases between the two ends. Germline CDR1 reads MNHEY; CDR2 reads SVGAGI. DNA for the CDR3: TGTGCCAGCAGCCGGACAGACAATCAGCCCCAGCATTTT. Amino acid sequence: CASSRTDNQPQHF.

This clone was counted a few times. J is TRBJ1-5 and V is TRBV7-2, with D unresolved. Trimming left V 3 bases short and J 0 bases short, with 6 bases between. This CDR3 region has 14 residues. CDR1 is SGHTA and CDR2 is FQGNSA in the germline V gene. This chain's CDR3 is CASSLEYSNQPQHF. CDR3 nucleotides: TGTGCCAGCAGCTTGGAGTATAGCAATCAGCCCCAGCATTTT.

This clone was observed once. This chain uses TRBV9 with TRBJ2-1, with 10 bases aligning to TRBD2. The germline CDR1 and CDR2 sequences are SGDLS and YYNGEE. The CDR3 covers 15 residues. The V gene end was trimmed by 1 base and the J gene end by 9 bases; junction bases not matched to a gene: 7. CDR3 loop: CASSVTLAGDGEQFF. In nucleotides, the CDR3 is TGTGCCAGCAGCGTAACCCTAGCGGGAGACGGTGAGCAGTTCTTC.

This chain connects TRBV10-1 to TRBJ2-1; the D is unclear. CDR1 is WNHNN, CDR2 SYGVQD, per germline (reference sequence). The ends were cut back, 0 bases at V and 4 bases at J, with 16 bases in the middle. This CDR3 is 17 amino acids long. The DNA for the CDR3 is TGCGCCAGCAGTGAGTCCTCCCCCTACCCTGGTTACAATGAGCAGTTCTTC. Residues: CASSESSPYPGYNEQFF.

The genes are TRBV18 and TRBJ2-3, with 9 positions matching TRBD1. Per the germline V gene, CDR1 is KGHSH and CDR2 is LQKENI. This CDR3 is 14 amino acids long. J gave up 3 bases and V 3 bases, and 1 base lay outside the gene matches. The CDR3 sequence is CASSPGQGTDTQYF. The CDR3 nucleotides are TGTGCCAGCTCACCGGGACAGGGAACAGATACGCAGTATTTT. The complete variable domain, with remaining parts taken from reference TRBV18 and TRBJ2-3, reads NAGVMQNPRHLVRRRGQEARLRCSPMKGHSHVYWYRQLPEEGLKFMVYLQKENIIDESGMPKERFSAEFPKEGPSILRIQQVVRGDSAAYFCASSPGQGTDTQYFGPGTRLTVL.

V usage is TRBV10-2 and J usage is TRBJ2-5; 7 positions match TRBD1. The last part of the DNA fits TRBJ2-7 better; the J call may be wrong. CDR1 is WSHSY, CDR2 SAAADI, per germline. The CDR3 is 14 residues long. CDR3 region: CASSEKTGFNEQYF. The CDR3 DNA follows: TGCGCCAGCAGTGAAAAGACAGGGTTCAACGAGCAGTACTTC.

This sequence joins TRBV15 and TRBJ2-2, with D tentatively TRBD1 (7 bases). The CDR3 is 16 residues long. V lost 1 base and J 7 bases, leaving 16 bases between the germline ends. Germline V lookup: CDR1 LNHNV, CDR2 YYDKDF (reference sequence). CDR3 residues: CATSRGGPQGGGELFF. DNA for the CDR3: TGTGCCACCAGCAGAGGGGGGCCTCAGGGGGGCGGGGAGCTGTTTTTT.

This clone was seen more than once but under ten times. The genes are TRBV5-1 and TRBJ2-1; D perhaps matches TRBD1 (5 bases). The CDR3 is 13 amino acids. Germline V CDR1 and CDR2: SGHRS, YFSETQ. Trimming removed 3 bases from V and 9 bases from J, with 13 bases in between. The CDR3 region is CASSSTPQGEQFF. CDR3 nucleotides: TGCGCCAGCAGCTCGACGCCCCAGGGTGAGCAGTTCTTC.

The gene calls are TRBV6-4 and TRBJ2-3; TRBD2 aligns across 14 bases. Germline V gene sequence: CDR1 MRHNA, CDR2 SNTAGT. V shed 0 bases and J 5 bases; nucleotides not matched to a gene: 1. The CDR3 spans 16 residues. CDR3 sequence (DNA): TGTGCCAGCAGTGACTCGGGACTAGCGGGAGTAGATACGCAGTATTTT. Protein: CASSDSGLAGVDTQYF.

This clone was detected once. The V gene is TRBV5-1, the J gene TRBJ2-7; 7 positions agree with TRBD1. The CDR3 totals 13 residues. CDR1 is SGHRS, CDR2 YFSETQ, per germline. The junction had 6 bases not matched to a gene; V was cut back by 6 bases and J by 3 bases. CDR3 residues: CASKQGIGYEQYF. The CDR3 region has the DNA TGCGCCAGCAAACAGGGGATTGGCTACGAGCAGTACTTC.

This rearrangement joins TRBV2 to TRBJ2-2; D is unclear. The CDR3 consists of 15 residues. Trimming removed 10 bases at V and 0 bases at J, with 15 bases between. Germline assignment: CDR1 SNHLY and CDR2 FYNNEI. The CDR3 loop reads CATTRHSSNTGELFF. The CDR3 DNA follows: TGTGCCACCACCAGACACTCTTCGAACACCGGGGAGCTGTTTTTT.

Only a few counts were recorded for this clone. The CDR3, as DNA: TGTGCCAGTAGTATCCTCTTGGGAGAGTCCTACGAGCAGTACTTC. Translation gives CASSILLGESYEQYF. The chain carries TRBV19 and TRBJ2-7; D is perhaps TRBD2 (5 bases). The CDR3 has 15 residues. Germline-derived CDR1 and CDR2 are LNHDA and SQIVND (reference sequence). Trimming took off 3 bases at V and 1 base at J, with 13 bases between the two ends. Based on the CDR3 plus reference TRBV19 and TRBJ2-7, the full variable domain is DGGITQSPKYLFRKEGQNVTLSCEQNLNHDAMYWYRQDPGQGLRLIYYSQIVNDFQKGDIAEGYSVSREKKESFPLTVTSAQKNPTAFYLCASSILLGESYEQYFGPGTRLTVT.

The genes are TRBV25-1 and TRBJ1-1; D ambiguous. V shed 4 bases and J shed 8 bases, with 14 bases lying between them. Germline lookup yields CDR1 MGHDK and CDR2 SYGVNS. The CDR3 loop spans 13 amino acids. The CDR3 DNA reads as TGTGCCAGCAGTGTAGGTAGTCTCTGGGAAGCTTTCTTT. Protein product: CASSVGSLWEAFF.

This chain connects TRBV25-1 to TRBJ2-7, with D perhaps being TRBD1 or TRBD2 (5 bases each). CDR3 length: 17 amino acids. CDR1 and CDR2 from the germline V gene are MGHDK and SYGVNS. With 2 bases removed from V and 4 bases from J, the gap between germline ends came to 21 bases. CDR3 in amino acids: CASSERGRKEVGYEQYF. In DNA form, the CDR3 reads TGTGCCAGCAGTGAAAGGGGCCGGAAGGAGGTGGGGTACGAGCAGTACTTC.

The CDR3 sequence is CASSPGHLYGYTF. DNA of the CDR3: TGTGCCAGCTCACCGGGACACTTGTATGGCTACACCTTC. The chain recombines TRBV18 with TRBJ1-2; TRBD1 is a possible D gene (6 bases). The germline gives CDR1 KGHSH, CDR2 LQKENI. Trimming took 3 bases from V and 5 from J, leaving 10 bases between them. The CDR3 runs 13 residues.

The genes are TRBV6-1 and TRBJ2-1; D uncertain. This CDR3 is 16 amino acids long. Trimming cost V 2 bases and J 8 bases, with 19 bases left between them. Germline V gives CDR1 MNHNS, CDR2 SASEGT. CDR3 in DNA: TGTGCCAGCAGTGAAATATTGGTTCTTTACATTTATGAGCAGTTCTTC. Amino acids: CASSEILVLYIYEQFF.

The chain carries TRBV18 and TRBJ1-4, with D possibly being TRBD1 (5 bases). Trimming took off 3 bases at V and 2 bases at J, with 7 bases between the two ends. CDR1 is KGHSH, CDR2 LQKENI, per germline. The CDR3 covers 14 residues. The CDR3 nucleotides read TGTGCCAGCTCACCCGGGGCTACTAATGAAAAACTGTTTTTT. The encoded protein is CASSPGATNEKLFF.